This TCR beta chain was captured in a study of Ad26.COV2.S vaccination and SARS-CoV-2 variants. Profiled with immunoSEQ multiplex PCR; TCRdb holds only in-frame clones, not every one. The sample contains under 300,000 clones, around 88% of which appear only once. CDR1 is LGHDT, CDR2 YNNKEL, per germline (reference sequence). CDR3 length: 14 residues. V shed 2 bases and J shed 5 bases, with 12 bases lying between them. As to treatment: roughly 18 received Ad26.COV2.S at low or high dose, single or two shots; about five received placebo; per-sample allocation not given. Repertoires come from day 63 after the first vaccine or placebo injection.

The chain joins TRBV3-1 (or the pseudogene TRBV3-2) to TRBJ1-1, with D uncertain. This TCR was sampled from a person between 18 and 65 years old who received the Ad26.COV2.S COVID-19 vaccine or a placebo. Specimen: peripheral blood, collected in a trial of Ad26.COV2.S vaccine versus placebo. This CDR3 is CASSQREGRTEAFF. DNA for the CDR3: TGTGCCAGCAGCCAAAGGGAGGGCCGAACTGAAGCTTTCTTT.